The 3 T cell receptor beta chains reported below all come from one sample, sequenced in a study of post-analysis software for immune sequencing data. These TCRs are of unknown antigen specificity. Findings and limits, study-wide: Relative to controls, patients had roughly five TRBV segments at higher frequency, with TRBV5-6, TRBV5-1 and TRBV20-1 among these.

The TCR beta cDNA libraries contained unique molecular identifiers. TCRdb itself ran the PCR reads through MiXCR, one entry per CDR3 protein. The profile covers about 680,000 distinct CDR3 sequences, with approximately 60% appearing a single time and around 10% taken by the ten largest. The sequencing sample was made of blood. The receptors originated from a girl aged 2-9 years with multiple sclerosis.

In the case of this clonotype: Germline and junction disagree at one end, which may indicate a read error. This chain uses TRBV5-1 with TRBJ1-1; the D gene is possibly TRBD1 (5 bases). In germline, CDR1 is SGHRS, CDR2 YFSETQ. There are 14 residues in the CDR3. The CDR3 loop is CASSLVGVNTEAFF. For the CDR3, the DNA is TGTGCCAGCAGCTTAGTAGGGGTGAACACTGAAGCTTTCTTT.

J is TRBJ2-5 and V is TRBV5-1; D assignment may be TRBD1 or TRBD2 (5 bases each). Trimming cost V 3 bases and J 5 bases, with 11 bases left between them. The length of the CDR3 is 13 residues. Germline V gene data show CDR1 as SGHRS and CDR2 as YFSETQ. The CDR3 sequence is CASSWDPRETQYF. As DNA, the CDR3 is TGCGCCAGCAGCTGGGACCCTCGGGAGACCCAGTACTTC.

The chain has TRBV20-1 and TRBJ1-2; TRBD1 aligns across 7 bases. This CDR3 has 15 amino acids. V was clipped by 0 bases and J by 3 bases; unmatched bases: 7. Germline CDR1 reads DFQATT; CDR2 reads SNEGSKA (reference sequence). CDR3 DNA: TGCAGTGCTAGAGATCAAGGGGACAGAGACTATGGCTACACCTTC. Its translation is CSARDQGDRDYGYTF.